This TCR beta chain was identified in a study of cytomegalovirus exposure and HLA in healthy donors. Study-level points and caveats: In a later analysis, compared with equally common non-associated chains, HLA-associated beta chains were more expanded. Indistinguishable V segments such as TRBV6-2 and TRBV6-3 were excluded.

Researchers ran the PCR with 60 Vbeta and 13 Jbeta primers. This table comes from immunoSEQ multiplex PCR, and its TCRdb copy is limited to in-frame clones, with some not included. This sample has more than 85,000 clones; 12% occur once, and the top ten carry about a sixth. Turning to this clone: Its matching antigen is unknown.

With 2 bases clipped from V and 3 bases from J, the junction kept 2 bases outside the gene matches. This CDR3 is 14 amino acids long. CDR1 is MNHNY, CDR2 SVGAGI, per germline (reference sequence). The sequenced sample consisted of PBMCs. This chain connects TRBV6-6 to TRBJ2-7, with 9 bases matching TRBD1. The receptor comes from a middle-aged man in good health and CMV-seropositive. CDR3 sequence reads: CASSYGTGFYEQYF. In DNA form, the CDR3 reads TGTGCCAGCAGTTACGGGACAGGGTTCTACGAGCAGTACTTC.